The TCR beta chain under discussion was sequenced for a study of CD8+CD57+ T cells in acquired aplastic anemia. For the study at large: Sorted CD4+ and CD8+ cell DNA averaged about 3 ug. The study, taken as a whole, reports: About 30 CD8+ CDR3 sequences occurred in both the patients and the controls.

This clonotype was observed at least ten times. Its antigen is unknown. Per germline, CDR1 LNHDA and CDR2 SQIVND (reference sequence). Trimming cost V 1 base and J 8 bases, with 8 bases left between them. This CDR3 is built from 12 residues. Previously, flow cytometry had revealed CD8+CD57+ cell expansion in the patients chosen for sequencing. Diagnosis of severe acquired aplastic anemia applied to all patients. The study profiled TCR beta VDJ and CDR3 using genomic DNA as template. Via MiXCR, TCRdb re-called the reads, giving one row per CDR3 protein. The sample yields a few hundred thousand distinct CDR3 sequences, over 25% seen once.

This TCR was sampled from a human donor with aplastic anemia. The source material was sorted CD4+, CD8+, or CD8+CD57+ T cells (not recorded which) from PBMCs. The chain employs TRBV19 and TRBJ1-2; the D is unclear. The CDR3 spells CASSIGEEGYTF. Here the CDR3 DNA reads TGTGCCAGTAGTATAGGCGAGGAGGGCTACACCTTC. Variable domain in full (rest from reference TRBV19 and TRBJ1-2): DGGITQSPKYLFRKEGQNVTLSCEQNLNHDAMYWYRQDPGQGLRLIYYSQIVNDFQKGDIAEGYSVSREKKESFPLTVTSAQKNPTAFYLCASSIGEEGYTFGSGTRLTVV.